This T cell receptor (beta chain) is drawn from a study of blood T cell repertoires in COVID-19. The protocol was immunoSEQ multiplex PCR, while the TCRdb copy is restricted to in-frame clones and leaves out a portion. The sample has more than 300,000 clones, about nine tenths seen once. The CDR3 contains 15 residues. The ends lost 9 bases at V and 2 bases at J; junction bases unmatched: 10. The germline CDR1 and CDR2 sequences are MNHEY and SVGAGI. This clone appeared a few times. The chain has TRBV6-5 and TRBJ2-7; 10 bases align to TRBD1. The sequencing sample was made of PBMCs or T cells enriched from blood (not recorded which). The clonotype comes from a woman in her thirties or forties who had been exposed to COVID-19. The CDR3 coding sequence is TGTGCCAGTCAATCCGGGACAGGGGTCCCCTACGAGCAGTACTTC. Its protein is CASQSGTGVPYEQYF.